This TCR beta chain was documented in a study of PD-L1 blockade in urothelial cancer listed by TCRdb under 2017. Regarding the complete study: All patients started therapy in about 2014 and received atezolizumab 1,200 mg intravenously every 3 weeks. About 85% of the 29 patients were males with bladder-origin urothelial cancer, and about 60% of the roughly 29 reported a prior smoking history. Patients had an ECOG performance status of 0 or 1 and had received between 0 and 3 prior chemotherapy regimens. Blood samples were analyzed 3 weeks after the start of treatment (second dose) and 6 weeks after the start of treatment. Blood samples yielded a median of approximately 150,000 T cells and around 80,000 unique TCRs, with median clonality around 0.084. The study, an exploratory multi-omic analysis, examined somatic, immune and clinical correlates of response to PD-L1 blockade with atezolizumab in urothelial cancer. Pretreatment tumor samples, along with matched peripheral blood serially collected before and after atezolizumab treatment, were subjected to TCR sequencing. Durable clinical benefit was defined as progression-free survival longer than 6 months, and TCR features were also tested against progression-free and overall survival. In the same patients, whole exome sequencing and RNA sequencing of pretreatment tumors were performed in addition to TCR sequencing. Durable clinical benefit was achieved by nine patients but not by the remaining 20. Pretreatment blood TCR-seq was available for about 27 patients, at least one posttreatment blood collection was obtained for some 24 patients, and tumor TCR-seq was available for some 24 patients.

Synthetic TCR analog templates were spiked into each PCR to estimate absolute template abundance from read counts. The immunoSEQ assay was used to amplify TCRbeta CDR3 regions from genomic DNA with bias-controlled V and J gene primers. Rearranged TCRbeta segments were sequenced at approximately 20X coverage. As for the original processing: Clustering was used to correct sequencing errors, and CDR3s were annotated against IMGT to assign V, D and J genes. Out-of-frame and stop-codon sequences were excluded, and only productive TCRbeta rearrangements were used in downstream analyses. Clonality was computed as one minus Shannon entropy normalized by the log of the number of unique productive sequences. Fisher's exact test with Benjamini-Hochberg correction, at a threshold of adjusted p below 0.01, was used to find clones that differed between time points or between blood and tumor. TCRdb limited this immuneACCESS table to in-frame rearrangements with V and J called. A share of clones is missing; checked studies link under half to unresolved V genes, and the rest is unexplained. The DNA was the basis for D and trimming; V, J and clone size are from that table. The sample has about 29,000 clones on record, 70% to 90% of them singletons. The ten biggest clones cover about 3.4% of the sample.

The cohort included 29 patients with locally advanced or metastatic urothelial carcinoma who were treated at Memorial Sloan Kettering on a trial protocol. Peripheral blood mononuclear cells were collected from each patient pretreatment and during treatment, giving between 1 and 8 total time points per patient. The Qiagen DNeasy Blood extraction kit was used to purify genomic DNA from total PBMCs and from tumor samples. PBMCs were collected pretreatment and during treatment, and were isolated and stored as previously described. Sequences LNHDA (CDR1) and SQIVND (CDR2) are obtained from the germline V gene (reference sequence). The V and J ends are trimmed by 7 bases and 2 bases, leaving 14 bases between them. The CDR3 starts with the cysteine, ends with the phenylalanine, and has 14 residues. Only the CDR3 region is kept as DNA, spanning 42 bases read in frame from base 1. Broader findings and caveats from the paper: Because the sample size was small (n of about 27) and many exploratory analyses were performed, the results are intended to be hypothesis-generating. Patients with durable benefit showed greater expansion of tumor-associated TCR clones in peripheral blood 3 weeks after starting treatment (n of about 20, p = 0.022). A pretreatment peripheral blood TCR clonality below the median was linked to improved progression-free and overall survival.

Comments on this clone: Its antigen is currently not known. No much larger clone exists at a distance of one base, and base qualities are not known.

The sample here was PBMCs, taken around atezolizumab (anti-PD-L1) treatment. The sequence derives from a man between 50 and 59 years old with urothelial cancer. The chain uses TRBV19 and TRBJ1-1; no D segment can be confidently identified. This receptor has the CDR3 CASTPGVVNTEAFF. At the DNA level, the sequence is TGTGCCAGTACCCCCGGAGTGGTTAACACTGAAGCTTTCTTT.